The entry that follows covers one T cell receptor beta chain sequence. The antigen is not known. The data derive from a study of memory CD4+ T cells and cytomegalovirus serostatus. Points from the study as a whole: CD4+ memory repertoires contained about 40% of the roughly 150 reported CMV TCRbeta sequences.

Single viable CD3+CD4+CD8-CD45RO+ cells were sorted as the memory CD4+ T cells. CD4+ T cells were isolated by positive magnetic selection. Germline V gene data show CDR1 as SGHDN and CDR2 as FVKESK. The V end was cut by 0 bases, the J end by 6 bases, with 11 bases between. CDR3 length: 14 residues. Source study methods: After removing out-of-frame reads, around 2.2 million distinct TCRbeta sequences remained. Data came from immunoSEQ multiplex PCR; TCRdb stores just in-frame clones and leaves some out. V, J and clone size derive from that table, while D and trimming were established from the DNA sequence. The sample comprises fewer than 50,000 clones, about 80% of which are singletons, and less than 6% rests with the top ten.

The source of this sequence is an adult in good health and CMV-seropositive. This sequence joins TRBV14 and TRBJ1-2; a possible D gene is TRBD1 (5 bases). Sequenced: memory CD4+ T cells from blood. CDR3 protein: CASSQESGEHGYTF. The DNA for the CDR3 is TGTGCCAGCAGCCAAGAGTCGGGGGAGCATGGCTACACCTTC.